This TCR beta chain was sequenced for a study of blood T cell repertoires in COVID-19. This table comes from immunoSEQ multiplex PCR, and its TCRdb copy is limited to in-frame clones, with some not included. The sample yields some 150,000 clones, around four fifths seen once. There are a few counts of this clone. Trimming at V came to 3 bases and at J to 6 bases, leaving 9 bases not matched to a gene. Germline V CDR1 and CDR2: SGHNT, YYREEE (reference sequence). The CDR3 has 15 amino acids. This receptor was obtained from a woman in her forties who had recovered from COVID-19. Sequenced: PBMCs or T cells enriched from blood (not recorded which). The rearrangement links TRBV5-4 to TRBJ2-7; TRBD1 aligns across 10 bases. CDR3 nucleotide sequence: TGTGCCAGCAGCTACGGACCGGGACAGGGGTCCGAGCAGTACTTC. This translates into CASSYGPGQGSEQYF.